These 32 T cell receptor beta chains share one sample of origin, sequenced in a study of graft-versus-host responses after intestinal transplantation. Antigens of these TCRs are unknown. The method was immunoSEQ multiplex PCR; TCRdb's version includes in-frame clones alone and lacks a portion of them. The sample has 30,000 to 35,000 clones, about 80% seen once. Here the sequenced sample was unstimulated CD8+ T cells sorted from spleen or lymph node cells, taken before intestinal transplant. The receptors were sampled from a human donor who received an intestinal transplant.

This chain links TRBV2 with TRBJ2-7; 7 bases are shared with TRBD1. The CDR3 length is 16 residues. The V and J ends lost 7 bases and 1 base, in that order; junction bases with no gene match: 13. Germline CDR1 and CDR2: SNHLY and FYNNEI. CDR3 nucleotides: TGTGCCAGCATCCCTGCCCCGGGACAGCTATCCTACGAGCAGTACTTC. It codes for CASIPAPGQLSYEQYF.

This chain's CDR3 is CASSLGAEPYEQYF. The CDR3 DNA reads as TGTGCCAGCAGCTTAGGAGCGGAGCCGTACGAGCAGTACTTC. The V and J genes are TRBV11-2 and TRBJ2-7; maybe TRBD2 (5 bases). The CDR3 runs to 14 residues. Trimming took off 1 base at V and 4 bases at J, with 11 bases between the two ends. The germline CDR1 and CDR2 sequences are SGHAT and FQNNGV.

This chain joins TRBV4-2 and TRBJ1-5, with 8 positions matching TRBD1. J was trimmed by 4 bases and V by 4 bases; bases with no gene match: 9. This CDR3 is 16 amino acids long. Per the germline V gene, CDR1 is LGHNA and CDR2 is YNFKEQ. CDR3 DNA sequence: TGTGCCAGCAGCCCCCATATTGGACAGGGTAATCAGCCCCAGCATTTT. Amino acids: CASSPHIGQGNQPQHF.

Only one count was recorded for this clone. The rearrangement links TRBV2 to TRBJ1-5, with a weak D call TRBD1 (5 bases). The CDR3 extends over 12 amino acids. The V gene's germline CDR1 is SNHLY and CDR2 FYNNEI. Trimming removed 4 bases from V and 7 bases from J, with 8 bases in between. DNA of the CDR3: TGTGCCAGCAGTGGACCAGGGCAGCCCCAGCATTTT. Translated: CASSGPGQPQHF.

The chain links TRBV18 to TRBJ2-3; 8 nucleotides match TRBD1. Per the germline V gene, CDR1 is KGHSH and CDR2 is LQKENI. Losses at the gene ends were 6 bases for V and 1 base for J; bases not matched to a gene: 3. This CDR3 has 14 residues. DNA of the CDR3: TGTGCCAGCTCCTCGACAGGGGGCACAGATACGCAGTATTTT. Encoded protein: CASSSTGGTDTQYF.

This chain uses TRBV7-9 with TRBJ1-1, with D tentatively TRBD1 (5 bases). Germline CDR1 is SEHNR and CDR2 is FQNEAQ (reference sequence). The CDR3 has 13 amino acids. V lost 6 bases, J lost 4 bases, and 12 bases lay in between. CDR3: CASSSRGGTEAFF. CDR3 nucleotide sequence: TGTGCCAGCAGTTCAAGGGGCGGCACTGAAGCTTTCTTT.

This chain connects TRBV2 to TRBJ2-3, with D possibly matching TRBD2 (5 bases). Looked up from germline, CDR1 is SNHLY and CDR2 is FYNNEI. The CDR3 consists of 15 residues. V was pared by 1 base and J by 6 bases, with 14 bases between. CDR3 region: CASSEGRGPSDTQYF. CDR3 in DNA: TGTGCCAGCAGTGAAGGCCGAGGGCCGTCCGATACGCAGTATTTT.

The genes are TRBV7-7 and TRBJ2-1, with 12 bases fitting TRBD1. CDR1 and CDR2 (germline): SSHAT, FNYEAQ (reference sequence). The CDR3 loop spans 15 amino acids. The CDR3 nucleotides read TGTGCTAGGATTGACGGGACAGGGGGCCAAGTTGAGCAGTTCTTC. This sequence encodes CARIDGTGGQVEQFF.

V and J are TRBV5-5 and TRBJ2-1; 11 positions match TRBD1. This CDR3 contains 17 residues. Germline CDR1 reads SGHKS; CDR2 reads YYEKEE (reference sequence). The J segment lost 8 bases and the V segment lost 4 bases, leaving 14 bases of the junction unmatched. DNA of the CDR3: TGTGCCAGCAGCCCGTGGACAGGGGGCGCGAAAGGGGATGAGCAGTTCTTC. This codes for CASSPWTGGAKGDEQFF. The whole variable domain, filled in from reference TRBV5-5 and TRBJ2-1, reads DAGVTQSPTHLIKTRGQQVTLRCSPISGHKSVSWYQQVLGQGPQFIFQYYEKEERGRGNFPDRFSARQFPNYSSELNVNALLLGDSALYLCASSPWTGGAKGDEQFFGPGTRLTVL.

The rearrangement joins TRBV7-2 to TRBJ2-1; 11 positions match TRBD2. CDR3 length: 15 residues. The junction had 6 bases not matched to a gene; V was cut back by 3 bases and J by 8 bases. Germline V gives CDR1 SGHTA, CDR2 FQGNSA. The CDR3 protein is CASSFTSGRADEQFF. The DNA for the CDR3 is TGTGCCAGCAGCTTTACTAGCGGGAGAGCGGATGAGCAGTTCTTC. Combining the CDR3 with reference TRBV7-2 and TRBJ2-1 gives the whole variable domain GAGVSQSPSNKVTEKGKDVELRCDPISGHTALYWYRQSLGQGLEFLIYFQGNSAPDKSGLPSDRFSAERTGGSVSTLTIQRTQQEDSAVYLCASSFTSGRADEQFFGPGTRLTVL.

The chain links TRBV5-6 to TRBJ2-7, with D maybe TRBD2 (5 bases). Germline lookup yields CDR1 SGHDT and CDR2 YYEEEE. V was clipped by 4 bases and J by 2 bases, with 16 bases between them. The CDR3 spans 15 residues. The DNA of the CDR3 is TGTGCCAGCAGCCCCGGCGGACTGCGGGCCTACGAGCAGTACTTC. As protein: CASSPGGLRAYEQYF.

V is TRBV13 and J is TRBJ2-5; no clear D. This CDR3 comprises 14 residues. V dropped 3 bases and J dropped 3 bases, with 11 bases sitting between them. Germline CDR1 PRHDT, CDR2 FYEKMQ (reference sequence). The DNA of the CDR3 is TGTGCCAGCAGCTTGCTTAGCCCCAAAGAGACCCAGTACTTC. Translated, it gives CASSLLSPKETQYF.

This clone was detected a few times. This chain connects TRBV6-5 to TRBJ1-2; possible D gene TRBD1, 6 bases. There are 15 residues in the CDR3. V was shortened by 0 bases and J by 4 bases, with 12 bases between the two germline ends. Germline V gene data show CDR1 as MNHEY and CDR2 as SVGAGI. For the CDR3, the DNA is TGTGCCAGCAGTTACTCGAGGGGGAATGCCTATGGCTACACCTTC. It yields the protein CASSYSRGNAYGYTF.

The V gene is TRBV7-6, the J gene TRBJ2-3, with TRBD2 matching over 8 bases. There are 15 residues in the CDR3. CDR1 and CDR2 from the germline V gene are SGHVS and FNYEAQ. With V trimmed by 1 base and J by 6 bases, 6 bases remained unmatched. This CDR3 is CASSLGAGAPDTQYF. CDR3 in DNA: TGTGCCAGCAGCTTAGGAGCGGGAGCCCCCGATACGCAGTATTTT.

A note on this clone: The junction differs from germline at one of its ends, possibly a read error. The J gene is TRBJ2-7, the V gene TRBV27, with D uncertain. In germline, CDR1 is MNHEY, CDR2 SMNVEV (reference sequence). CDR3 length equals 15 residues. DNA of the CDR3: TGTGCCAGCAGTCTTCTTGGGCCCATCTCCAACGAGCAGTACTTC. Protein: CASSLLGPISNEQYF.

The table lists this clone with a count of one. The gene calls are TRBV6-5 and TRBJ2-2; a possible D gene is TRBD2 (6 bases). Trimming cost V 6 bases and J 5 bases, with 7 bases left between them. The CDR3 spans 12 residues. Germline V gene lookup returns CDR1 MNHEY and CDR2 SVGAGI. For the CDR3, the DNA is TGTGCCAGCAGCCGGGGGACCGGGGAGCTGTTTTTT. Its translation: CASSRGTGELFF.

The chain is built from TRBV7-6 and TRBJ2-3, with a possible D match to TRBD2 (6 bases). The germline CDR1 and CDR2 sequences are SGHVS and FNYEAQ. The CDR3 sequence is 15 residues long. V was shortened by 0 bases and J by 1 base, with 8 bases between the two germline ends. The CDR3 bases are TGTGCCAGCAGCTTAGCGTGGGGGGGCACAGATACGCAGTATTTT. It encodes CASSLAWGGTDTQYF. Full variable domain (outside the CDR3, taken from reference TRBV7-6 and TRBJ2-3): GAGVSQSPRYKVTKRGQDVALRCDPISGHVSLYWYRQALGQGPEFLTYFNYEAQQDKSGLPNDRFSAERPEGSISTLTIQRTEQRDSAMYRCASSLAWGGTDTQYFGPGTRLTVL.

In its sample, this clone was seen once. An end of the junction does not agree with germline; a read error may underlie this. The rearrangement uses TRBV4-1 and TRBJ2-7, with 8 bases lining up with TRBD2. The CDR3 covers 16 residues. CDR1 MGHRA and CDR2 YSYEKL come from the germline V gene. Here the CDR3 DNA reads TGTGCCAGCAGCCTCAATAGCGGGATGAGCTCCTACGAGCAGTACTTC. Protein product: CASSLNSGMSSYEQYF.

This chain joins TRBV12-5 and TRBJ2-1; 10 bases fit TRBD2. Germline CDR1 and CDR2: LGHNT and FRNRAP. Losses at the gene ends were 5 bases for V and 6 bases for J; bases not matched to a gene: 7. This CDR3 contains 15 residues. As DNA, the CDR3 is TGTGCTAGTGGTGAAGGGACTAGCGTTTTCAATGAGCAGTTCTTC. Amino acid sequence: CASGEGTSVFNEQFF.

The genes are TRBV19 and TRBJ2-1, with a possible D match to TRBD2 (6 bases). V lost 10 bases and J 7 bases, leaving 23 bases between the germline ends. Germline V gives CDR1 LNHDA, CDR2 SQIVND (reference sequence). This CDR3 comprises 15 residues. The DNA for the CDR3 is TGTGCCACCGCACGAGACCCCATGGGGAGGAATGAGCAGTTCTTC. Amino acids: CATARDPMGRNEQFF.

The gene calls are TRBV11-1 and TRBJ2-1; 10 bases align to TRBD2. Germline V lookup: CDR1 SGHAT, CDR2 FQDESV (reference sequence). The junction had 6 bases not matched to a gene; V was cut back by 6 bases and J by 1 base. The CDR3 sequence is 16 residues long. The CDR3 loop reads CASRLAGDTSYNEQFF. CDR3 nucleotides: TGTGCCAGCAGGCTAGCGGGAGATACGTCCTACAATGAGCAGTTCTTC.

The chain couples TRBV6-1 to TRBJ1-1; 9 bases map to TRBD1. The CDR3 loop spans 14 amino acids. V lost 8 bases and J lost 7; bases outside the gene matches: 11. CDR1 and CDR2 from the germline V gene are MNHNS and SASEGT. The CDR3 DNA reads TGTGCCAGCCGAACCTGGGACAGGGCTTATGAAGCTTTCTTT. Amino acid sequence: CASRTWDRAYEAFF.

In DNA, the CDR3 is TGTGCCAGTAGTTCCCACTCAGGGGCCACTGAAGCTTTCTTT. Translated, it gives CASSSHSGATEAFF. This chain connects TRBV19 to TRBJ1-1, with D perhaps TRBD1 (6 bases). V gave up 5 bases and J gave up 4 bases, with 14 bases separating them. Germline values: CDR1 LNHDA, CDR2 SQIVND (reference sequence). The CDR3 loop spans 14 amino acids.

V gene TRBV6-5 combines with J gene TRBJ1-1, with D possibly TRBD1 on 5 matching bases. CDR3 length equals 14 residues. The V gene's germline CDR1 is MNHEY and CDR2 SVGAGI. The V and J ends lost 7 bases and 2 bases respectively, with 14 bases between them. CDR3 DNA: TGTGCCAGCACACGTTCAGGGTTTAACACTGAAGCTTTCTTT. Translation gives CASTRSGFNTEAFF.

About this clone itself: The same CDR3 also results from other DNA sequences found in this sample. V and J are TRBV28 and TRBJ1-5; 9 bases map to TRBD1. CDR1 MDHEN and CDR2 SYDVKM come from the germline V gene. Losses at the gene ends were 3 bases for V and 7 bases for J; bases not matched to a gene: 4. The CDR3 contains 14 residues. The CDR3 sequence: CASSLGTGYQPQHF. CDR3 in DNA: TGTGCCAGCAGTTTGGGGACAGGGTACCAGCCCCAGCATTTT.

V is TRBV2 and J is TRBJ2-1; 8 nucleotides align to TRBD2. The CDR3 has 17 residues. Germline CDR1 reads SNHLY; CDR2 reads FYNNEI. J gave up 7 bases and V 3 bases, and 14 bases lay outside the gene matches. The CDR3 is CASSEPAASGSENEQFF. CDR3 sequence (DNA): TGTGCCAGCAGTGAGCCTGCGGCGAGCGGGAGTGAGAATGAGCAGTTCTTC.

The chain combines TRBV28 with TRBJ2-7; D unclear. The germline CDR1 and CDR2 sequences are MDHEN and SYDVKM. V lost 3 bases and J lost 7, with 7 bases in between. The CDR3 is made up of 11 amino acids. The CDR3 region is CASSFSVEQYF. As DNA, the CDR3 is TGTGCCAGCAGTTTTTCCGTAGAGCAGTACTTC.

The chain combines TRBV27 with TRBJ2-1, with TRBD2 matching 12 bases. From germline, CDR1 is MNHEY and CDR2 SMNVEV (reference sequence). After removal of 2 bases from V and 8 bases from J, the junction contained 7 bases not matched to a gene. This CDR3 is built from 16 residues. This chain's CDR3 is CASSLRLAGGSDEQFF. DNA of the CDR3: TGTGCCAGCAGTTTAAGGCTAGCGGGGGGGTCTGATGAGCAGTTCTTC.

This clone has a handful of counts. A read error is likely here: a far larger clone is one base away. Other DNA sequences in the same sample also yield this CDR3. The chain employs TRBV5-1 and TRBJ2-1; D is undetermined. Trimming took 7 bases from V and 2 from J, leaving 7 bases between them. The CDR3 loop spans 12 amino acids. Germline V gene lookup returns CDR1 SGHRS and CDR2 YFSETQ. DNA of the CDR3: TGCGCCAGCCAAGAGCCCTACAATGAGCAGTTCTTC. Amino acids: CASQEPYNEQFF.

The chain recombines TRBV27 with TRBJ2-1; the D is unclear. The CDR3 extends over 16 amino acids. Per germline, CDR1 MNHEY and CDR2 SMNVEV (reference sequence). Trimming took off 5 bases at V and 4 bases at J, with 18 bases between the two ends. The CDR3 here is CASSASVAPIYNEQFF. The CDR3 DNA follows: TGTGCCAGCAGTGCCTCTGTCGCACCTATATACAATGAGCAGTTCTTC.

The chain joins TRBV27 to TRBJ2-5, with 13 nucleotides matching TRBD2. The DNA end is a closer match to TRBJ2-7, so the J assignment may be wrong. Looked up from germline, CDR1 is MNHEY and CDR2 is SMNVEV (reference sequence). The length of the CDR3 is 15 residues. This chain's CDR3 is CASSLSTSGGNEQYF. The CDR3 DNA follows: TGTGCCAGCAGTTTATCGACTAGCGGGGGGAACGAGCAGTACTTC.

This clone was counted a few times. The V call is TRBV27, the J call TRBJ1-1; 9 nucleotides match TRBD1. CDR1 is MNHEY, CDR2 SMNVEV, per germline (reference sequence). This CDR3 contains 14 residues. Germline trimming cut 4 bases from V and 5 bases from J; bases unmatched to any gene: 5. This chain's CDR3 is CASSSSDRGTEAFF. The CDR3 nucleotides read TGTGCCAGCAGTTCGTCGGACAGGGGAACTGAAGCTTTCTTT.